The sequence of this T cell receptor (beta chain) was determined in a study of identical twins. Findings of the study overall: The degree of excess twin sharing was weaker in beta out-of-frame sequences. Modeled out-of-frame TCR alpha sharing in monozygotic twins fell below observed levels. Memory repertoires showed no such pattern, whereas abundant cord blood beta clonotypes carried fewer insertions.

After template switching added a universal primer site, the resulting cDNA carried unique molecular identifiers. TCRdb reprocessed the 5' RACE reads via MiXCR and lists one record per CDR3 protein. The table has over 550,000 distinct CDR3 sequences, under 8.5% seen once. V lost 2 bases and J lost 1; bases outside the gene matches: 3. Germline assignment: CDR1 MNHEY and CDR2 SVGAGI. CDR3 length equals 15 residues. The sample holds a few counts of this clonotype. Its target is unknown. These data were likewise used in another study, on yellow fever vaccine responses in identical twins.

This chain connects TRBV6-5 to TRBJ2-5; 8 nucleotides match TRBD1. Material: PBMCs. This TCR was recovered from a woman between 18 and 29 years old in good health. This CDR3 reads CASSYPGQGQETQYF. CDR3 nucleotide sequence: TGTGCCAGCAGTTACCCTGGACAGGGCCAAGAGACCCAGTACTTC.